This TCR beta chain was retrieved from a study of immune cell composition in non-small cell lung cancer. Only in-frame clones appear in the TCRdb table, and some are missing; sequencing was by immunoSEQ multiplex PCR. The table shows some 2,000 clones, with about four fifths occurring only once. V shed 4 bases and J 3 bases; nucleotides not matched to a gene: 16. Germline V lookup: CDR1 LNHDA, CDR2 SQIVND (reference sequence). The CDR3 totals 18 residues. Findings of the study overall: Clones >0.5% enriched in tumour were rarer in adenocarcinoma (about 33%) than squamous (approximately 80%). TIL tumour reactivity correlated with maximal tumour-associated clone frequency in adenocarcinoma. Tumour TCR-beta clonality showed no significant link to smoking pack-years.

Note on this clone: Its antigen is not identified.

Normal lung was taken at the farthest possible site, at least 3 cm from tumour. Frozen unsorted single-cell suspensions supplied the genomic DNA. This chain connects TRBV19 to TRBJ2-5; TRBD1 aligns across 8 bases. The sample consisted of non-adjacent lung tissue. This clonotype was sampled from a human donor with non-small cell lung cancer. In DNA form, the CDR3 reads TGTGCCAGTAGTACCTCCAAGACAGGGGTCGGTGGGAAAGAGACCCAGTACTTC. Amino acids: CASSTSKTGVGGKETQYF.